Listed below are T cell receptor beta chains from one sample, sequenced in a study of metastatic and nonmetastatic thyroid tumors. Via MiXCR, TCRdb re-called the PCR reads. Of about 92,000 clones listed, about 15% are singletons. What was sequenced was blood. The receptors originated from a female donor with papillary thyroid cancer or a benign thyroid nodule (not recorded which). Some clones in this sample may be carry-over from other donors' samples. Each CDR3 is given with its conserved first and last residue. D genes are given only for firm matches. Expanded clones get a size class; other rows say once, few or many, or leave the size out.

V	size	J	D	CDR3	DNA
TRBV12-3/TRBV12-4	many	TRBJ2-1	NA	CASSSSGYNEQFF	TGTGCCAGCAGTAGCAGCGGCTACAATGAGCAGTTCTTC
TRBV15	medium-sized	TRBJ1-2	TRBD1	CATSFDRESGYTF	TGTGCCACCAGCTTCGACAGGGAGTCTGGCTACACCTTC
TRBV14	many	TRBJ2-2	TRBD2	CASGAGVVTGELFF	TGTGCCAGCGGAGCGGGGGTGGTCACCGGGGAGCTGTTTTTT
TRBV30	many	TRBJ1-4	NA	CAWRGGGSSNEKLFF	TGTGCCTGGAGGGGGGGCGGCAGCTCTAATGAAAAACTGTTTTTT
TRBV28	few	TRBJ1-6	NA	CASSSSGVQANSPLHF	TGTGCCAGCAGCTCCTCAGGAGTACAGGCTAATTCACCCCTCCACTTT
TRBV4-1	many	TRBJ1-5	NA	CASSQQQDGGNQPQHF	TGCGCCAGCAGCCAGCAACAGGATGGGGGAAATCAGCCCCAGCATTTT
TRBV12-3/TRBV12-4	many	TRBJ1-4	NA	CASSFRIPTNEKLFF	TGTGCCAGCAGTTTTAGAATTCCAACTAATGAAAAACTGTTTTTT
TRBV19	many	TRBJ2-1	NA	CASSITPNEQFF	TGTGCCAGTAGTATAACCCCCAATGAGCAGTTCTTC
TRBV11-2	many	TRBJ2-6	TRBD1	CASSVPGTGSSGANVLTF	TGTGCCAGCAGTGTCCCCGGGACAGGGTCCTCTGGGGCCAACGTCCTGACTTTC
TRBV20-1	NA	TRBJ1-3	NA	CSARDEHISGNTIYF	TGCAGTGCTAGAGATGAACACATCTCTGGAAACACCATATATTTT
TRBV6-4	many	TRBJ2-3	NA	CASSRSTTDTQYF	TGTGCCAGCAGTCGTAGCACCACAGATACGCAGTATTTT
TRBV7-9	many	TRBJ1-2	TRBD1	CASSLGGQIYGYTF	TGTGCCAGCAGCTTAGGGGGACAGATATATGGCTACACCTTC
TRBV5-1	many	TRBJ1-1	NA	CASSGNTEAFF	TGCGCCAGCAGTGGGAACACTGAAGCTTTCTTT
TRBV28	many	TRBJ1-5	NA	CASSFSGGMNQPQHF	TGTGCCAGCAGTTTTAGTGGAGGGATGAATCAGCCCCAGCATTTT
TRBV5-4	many	TRBJ1-1	NA	CASSLSSNTEAFF	TGTGCCAGCAGCTTGAGCTCAAACACTGAAGCTTTCTTT
TRBV6-1	few	TRBJ2-7	TRBD2	CASSPMRERHYEQYF	TGTGCTAGCAGCCCCATGCGGGAGCGCCACTACGAGCAGTACTTC
TRBV9	many	TRBJ1-2	TRBD1	CASSGRTGKYGYTF	TGTGCCAGCAGCGGGCGGACAGGGAAGTATGGCTACACCTTC
TRBV11-2	many	TRBJ1-3	TRBD1	CASSFPTGTGSGNTIYF	TGTGCCAGCAGCTTCCCGACCGGGACAGGGTCTGGAAACACCATATATTTT
TRBV6-1	many	TRBJ2-5	NA	CASADSPKETQYF	TGTGCCAGCGCGGACAGTCCCAAAGAGACCCAGTACTTC
TRBV12-3/TRBV12-4	many	TRBJ2-7	NA	CASRGKGLNEQYF	TGTGCCAGCAGAGGGAAGGGACTGAACGAGCAGTACTTC
TRBV5-6	many	TRBJ2-4	NA	CASSLEPSAKNIQYF	TGTGCCAGCAGCTTGGAACCATCAGCCAAAAACATTCAGTACTTC
TRBV28	many	TRBJ1-4	NA	CASSLLVQGGEKLFF	TGTGCCAGCAGTTTATTGGTCCAAGGGGGTGAAAAACTGTTTTTT
TRBV29-1	many	TRBJ2-1	NA	CSVGDGTSNNEQFF	TGCAGCGTTGGGGACGGTACAAGTAACAATGAGCAGTTCTTC
TRBV12-3/TRBV12-4	many	TRBJ2-1	NA	CASSLGGISDNEQFF	TGTGCCAGCAGTTTAGGGGGGATCTCCGACAATGAGCAGTTCTTC
TRBV27	many	TRBJ1-1	TRBD1	CASSPGQPNTEAFF	TGTGCCAGCAGTCCGGGACAGCCGAACACTGAAGCTTTCTTT
TRBV24-1	few	TRBJ2-1	TRBD1	CATSDYGTAYNEQFF	TGTGCCACCAGTGATTACGGGACAGCCTACAATGAGCAGTTCTTC
TRBV5-1	many	TRBJ2-6	NA	CASRDGANVLTF	TGCGCCAGCAGGGATGGGGCCAACGTCCTGACTTTC
TRBV6-1	many	TRBJ2-7	NA	CASSLGGSSYEQYF	TGTGCCAGCAGTTTAGGCGGTAGCTCCTACGAGCAGTACTTC
TRBV29-1	NA	TRBJ2-7	NA	CSVESVVLGGSYEQYF	TGCAGCGTTGAGTCTGTTGTCCTCGGAGGTTCCTACGAGCAGTACTTC
TRBV28	many	TRBJ2-3	TRBD2	CASSSGGGGTDTQYF	TGTGCCAGCAGTTCGGGAGGCGGGGGCACAGATACGCAGTATTTT
TRBV9	many	TRBJ2-2	TRBD2	CASSVRAGVPKTGELFF	TGTGCCAGCAGCGTTAGAGCGGGGGTCCCGAAGACCGGGGAGCTGTTTTTT
TRBV12-3/TRBV12-4	many	TRBJ2-5	TRBD2	CASSPWTSGGETQYF	TGTGCCAGCAGTCCCTGGACTAGCGGGGGGGAGACCCAGTACTTC
TRBV9	once	TRBJ2-7	NA	CASSGGNPGVDQYF	TGTGCCAGCAGCGGTGGGAACCCAGGGGTCGATCAGTACTTC
TRBV29-1	many	TRBJ1-1	NA	CSVLQGGRGEAFF	TGCAGCGTCCTACAGGGTGGCCGGGGTGAAGCTTTCTTT
TRBV11-1	NA	TRBJ2-1	NA	CASSLGSWVGNEHFF	TGTGCCAGCAGCTTAGGGAGCTGGGTGGGCAATGAGCATTTCTTC
TRBV9	many	TRBJ2-3	TRBD1	CASSRDREADTQYF	TGTGCCAGCAGCCGGGACAGGGAGGCGGATACGCAGTATTTT
TRBV11-1	many	TRBJ2-1	TRBD1	CASSSRQGAKNEQFF	TGTGCCAGCAGCTCTCGACAGGGGGCGAAAAATGAGCAGTTCTTC
TRBV28	many	TRBJ2-2	TRBD2	CATSGAAGYTGELFF	TGTGCCACCAGCGGGGCTGCTGGTTACACCGGGGAGCTGTTTTTT
TRBV3-1	many	TRBJ1-4	TRBD1	CASSYGTANEKLFF	TGTGCCAGCAGCTACGGGACAGCTAATGAAAAACTGTTTTTT
TRBV27	few	TRBJ2-5	TRBD2	CANSLAGSGETQYF	TGTGCCAACAGCCTAGCGGGGTCCGGGGAGACCCAGTACTTC
TRBV19	many	TRBJ1-6	NA	CASSSTGHGAPLHF	TGTGCCAGTAGTAGCACAGGGCACGGTGCACCCCTCCACTTT
TRBV6-5	many	TRBJ2-5	TRBD2	CASSYHGTRGETQYF	TGTGCCAGCAGTTATCACGGGACTAGGGGGGAGACCCAGTACTTC
TRBV5-1	many	TRBJ1-6	TRBD1	CASSLGDSSSYNSPLHF	TGCGCCAGCAGCTTAGGGGACAGTAGCTCCTATAATTCACCCCTCCACTTT
TRBV27	many	TRBJ1-1	NA	CASSLLREIGTEAFF	TGTGCCAGCAGTTTACTCAGGGAAATAGGGACTGAAGCTTTCTTT
TRBV16	many	TRBJ1-5	NA	CASSPRVNQPQHF	TGTGCCAGCAGCCCCCGTGTCAATCAGCCCCAGCATTTT
TRBV10-2	NA	TRBJ1-5	NA	CASSARGLGNQHQHF	TGCGCCAGCAGCGCCCGGGGCCTCGGCAATCAGCACCAGCATTTT
TRBV11-2	many	TRBJ2-3	NA	CASRTTDTQYF	TGTGCCAGCAGAACCACAGATACGCAGTATTTT
TRBV7-2	NA	TRBJ2-7	TRBD1	CASSGLGQGSSEQYF	TGTGCCAGCAGCGGCCTGGGACAGGGTTCAAGCGAGCAGTACTTC